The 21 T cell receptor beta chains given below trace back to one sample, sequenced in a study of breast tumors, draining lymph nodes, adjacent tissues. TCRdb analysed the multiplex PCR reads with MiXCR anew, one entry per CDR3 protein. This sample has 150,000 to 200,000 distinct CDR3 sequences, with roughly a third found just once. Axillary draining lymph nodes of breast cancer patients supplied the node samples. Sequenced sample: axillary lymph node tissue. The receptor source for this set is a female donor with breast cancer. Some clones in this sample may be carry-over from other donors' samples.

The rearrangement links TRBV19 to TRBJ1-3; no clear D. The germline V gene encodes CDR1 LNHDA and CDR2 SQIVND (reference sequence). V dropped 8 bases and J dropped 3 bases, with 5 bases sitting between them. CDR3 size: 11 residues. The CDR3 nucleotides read TGTGCCAGTGCGGTTGGAAACACCATATATTTT. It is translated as CASAVGNTIYF.

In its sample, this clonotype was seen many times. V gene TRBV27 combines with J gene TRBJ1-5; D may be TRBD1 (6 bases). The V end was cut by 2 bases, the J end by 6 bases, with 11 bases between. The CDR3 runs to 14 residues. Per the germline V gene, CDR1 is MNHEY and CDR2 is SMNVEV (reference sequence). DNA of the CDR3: TGTGCCAGCAGTTTACAGGGGCCACGTCAGCCCCAGCATTTT. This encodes CASSLQGPRQPQHF.

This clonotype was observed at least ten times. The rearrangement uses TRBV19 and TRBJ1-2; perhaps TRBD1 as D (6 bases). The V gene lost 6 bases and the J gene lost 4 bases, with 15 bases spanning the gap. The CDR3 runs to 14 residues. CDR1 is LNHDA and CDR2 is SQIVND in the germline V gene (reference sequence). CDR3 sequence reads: CASRLSGDSYGYTF. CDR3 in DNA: TGTGCCAGTAGATTGTCAGGGGACTCCTATGGCTACACCTTC.

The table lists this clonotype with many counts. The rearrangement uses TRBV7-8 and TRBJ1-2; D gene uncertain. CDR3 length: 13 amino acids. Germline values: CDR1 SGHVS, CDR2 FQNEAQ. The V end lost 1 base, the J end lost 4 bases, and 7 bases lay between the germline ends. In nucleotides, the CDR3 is TGTGCCAGCAGCTTAGAGGCCAGCTATGGCTACACCTTC. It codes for CASSLEASYGYTF.

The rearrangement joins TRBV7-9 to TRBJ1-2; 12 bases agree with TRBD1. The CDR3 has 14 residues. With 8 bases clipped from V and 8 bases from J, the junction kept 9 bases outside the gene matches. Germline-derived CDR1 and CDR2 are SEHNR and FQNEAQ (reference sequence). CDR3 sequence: CASQGTGGSGGYTF. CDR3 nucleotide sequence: TGTGCCAGCCAAGGGACAGGGGGCTCGGGCGGCTACACCTTC.

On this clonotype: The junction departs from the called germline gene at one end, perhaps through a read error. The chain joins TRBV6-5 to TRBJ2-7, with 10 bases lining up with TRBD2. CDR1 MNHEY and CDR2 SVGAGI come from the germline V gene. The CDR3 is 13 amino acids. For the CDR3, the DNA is TGCGCCAGCAATATAGCGGGGGGCTACGAGCAGTACTTC. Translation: CASNIAGGYEQYF.

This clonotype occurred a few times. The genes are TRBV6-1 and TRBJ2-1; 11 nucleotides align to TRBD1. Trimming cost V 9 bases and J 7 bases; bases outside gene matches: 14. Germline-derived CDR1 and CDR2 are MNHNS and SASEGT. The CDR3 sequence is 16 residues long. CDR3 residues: CASTPLGQGARNEQFF. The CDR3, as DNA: TGTGCCAGTACGCCCCTAGGACAGGGGGCGCGGAATGAGCAGTTCTTC.

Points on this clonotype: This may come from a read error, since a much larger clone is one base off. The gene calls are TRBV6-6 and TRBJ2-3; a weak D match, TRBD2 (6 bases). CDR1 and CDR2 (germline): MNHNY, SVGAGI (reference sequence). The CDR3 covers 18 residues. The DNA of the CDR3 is TGTGTCAGCAGCGCCCGAGAGGGGTCCCCACGGGGGTCTTATACGCAGTATTTT. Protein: CVSSAREGSPRGSYTQYF.

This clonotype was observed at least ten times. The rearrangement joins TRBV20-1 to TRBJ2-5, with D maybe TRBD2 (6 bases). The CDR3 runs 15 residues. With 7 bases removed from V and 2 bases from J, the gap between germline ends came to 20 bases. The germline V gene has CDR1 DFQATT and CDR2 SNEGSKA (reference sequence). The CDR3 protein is CSVLPSSGGQETQYF. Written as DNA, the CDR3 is TGCAGTGTCCTCCCTTCTAGTGGGGGGCAAGAGACCCAGTACTTC.

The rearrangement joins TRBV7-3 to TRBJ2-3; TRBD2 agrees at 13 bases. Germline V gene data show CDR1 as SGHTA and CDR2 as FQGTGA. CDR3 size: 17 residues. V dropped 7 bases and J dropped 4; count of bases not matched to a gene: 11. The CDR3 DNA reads TGTGCCAGCACCCCTGTAGGGACTAGCGGGATCTCAGATACGCAGTATTTT. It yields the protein CASTPVGTSGISDTQYF.

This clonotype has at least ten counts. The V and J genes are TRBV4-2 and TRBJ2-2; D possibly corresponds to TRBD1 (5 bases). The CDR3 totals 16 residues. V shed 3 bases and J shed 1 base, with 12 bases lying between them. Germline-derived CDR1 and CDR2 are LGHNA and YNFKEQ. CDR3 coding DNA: TGTGCCAGCAGCCAGTCTGAGACAGAGAACACCGGGGAGCTGTTTTTT. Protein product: CASSQSETENTGELFF.

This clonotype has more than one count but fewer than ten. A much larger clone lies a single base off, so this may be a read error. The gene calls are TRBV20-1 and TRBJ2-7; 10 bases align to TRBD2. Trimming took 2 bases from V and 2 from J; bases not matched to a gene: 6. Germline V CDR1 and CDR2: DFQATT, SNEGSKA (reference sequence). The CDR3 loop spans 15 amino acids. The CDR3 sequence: CSARIPSGSAYEQYF. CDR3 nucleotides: TGCAGTGCTAGAATCCCTAGCGGGAGTGCCTACGAGCAGTACTTC.

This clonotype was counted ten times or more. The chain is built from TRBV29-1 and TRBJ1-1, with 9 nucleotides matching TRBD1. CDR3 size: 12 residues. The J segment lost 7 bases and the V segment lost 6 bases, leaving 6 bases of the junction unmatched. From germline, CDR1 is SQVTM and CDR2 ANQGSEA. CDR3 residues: CSVPGQGVEAFF. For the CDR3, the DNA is TGCAGCGTCCCGGGACAGGGAGTTGAAGCTTTCTTT.

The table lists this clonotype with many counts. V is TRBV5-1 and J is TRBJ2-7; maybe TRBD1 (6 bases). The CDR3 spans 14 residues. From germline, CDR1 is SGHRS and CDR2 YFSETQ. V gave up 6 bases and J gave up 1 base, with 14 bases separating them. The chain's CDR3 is CASTLLDRSYEQYF. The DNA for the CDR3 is TGCGCCAGCACCCTCTTAGACAGGTCCTACGAGCAGTACTTC.

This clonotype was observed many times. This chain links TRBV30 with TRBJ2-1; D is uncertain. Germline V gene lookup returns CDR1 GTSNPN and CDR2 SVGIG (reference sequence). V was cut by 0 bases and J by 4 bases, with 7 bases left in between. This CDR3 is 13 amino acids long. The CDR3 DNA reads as TGTGCCTGGAGTGTTGGCCGATACAATGAGCAGTTCTTC. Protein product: CAWSVGRYNEQFF.

The CDR3 coding sequence is TGCAGTGCTAGAGTCACAGGAGGGGGCCTCCACTTT. The encoded protein is CSARVTGGGLHF. V usage is TRBV20-1 and J usage is TRBJ1-6, with a tentative D call TRBD1 (6 bases). Trimming left V 1 base short and J 15 bases short, with 13 bases between. The CDR3 spans 12 residues. Germline V gene lookup returns CDR1 DFQATT and CDR2 SNEGSKA (reference sequence).

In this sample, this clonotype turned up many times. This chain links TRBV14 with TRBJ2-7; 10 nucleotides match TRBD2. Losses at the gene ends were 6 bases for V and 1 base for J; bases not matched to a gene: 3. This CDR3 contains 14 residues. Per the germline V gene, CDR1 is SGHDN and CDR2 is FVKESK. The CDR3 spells CASRASGGSYEQYF. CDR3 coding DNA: TGTGCCAGCAGGGCTAGCGGGGGATCCTACGAGCAGTACTTC.

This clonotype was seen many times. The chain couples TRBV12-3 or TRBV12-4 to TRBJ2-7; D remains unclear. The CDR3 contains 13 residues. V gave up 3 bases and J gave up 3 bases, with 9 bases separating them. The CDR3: CASSLQQSYEQYF. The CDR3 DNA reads TGTGCCAGCAGTTTGCAACAGAGCTACGAGCAGTACTTC.

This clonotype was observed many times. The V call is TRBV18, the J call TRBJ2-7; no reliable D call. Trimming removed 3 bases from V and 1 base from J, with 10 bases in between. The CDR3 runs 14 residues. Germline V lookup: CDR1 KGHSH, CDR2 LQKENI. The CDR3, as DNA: TGTGCCAGCTCACCCTGGGGAAAATCCTACGAGCAGTACTTC. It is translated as CASSPWGKSYEQYF.

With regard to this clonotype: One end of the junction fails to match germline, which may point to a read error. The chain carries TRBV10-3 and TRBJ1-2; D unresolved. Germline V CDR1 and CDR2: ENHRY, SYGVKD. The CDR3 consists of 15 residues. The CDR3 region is CAVSEFGLNNYGYTF. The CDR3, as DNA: TGTGCCGTCAGTGAGTTTGGGCTTAATAACTACGGCTACACCTTC.

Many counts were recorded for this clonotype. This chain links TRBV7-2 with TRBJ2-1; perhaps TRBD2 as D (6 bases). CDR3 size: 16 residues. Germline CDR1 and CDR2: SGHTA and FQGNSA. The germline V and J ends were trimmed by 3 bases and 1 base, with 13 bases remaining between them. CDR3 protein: CASSFGGVRSYNEQFF. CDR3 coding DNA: TGTGCCAGCAGCTTCGGGGGAGTCCGTTCCTACAATGAGCAGTTCTTC.